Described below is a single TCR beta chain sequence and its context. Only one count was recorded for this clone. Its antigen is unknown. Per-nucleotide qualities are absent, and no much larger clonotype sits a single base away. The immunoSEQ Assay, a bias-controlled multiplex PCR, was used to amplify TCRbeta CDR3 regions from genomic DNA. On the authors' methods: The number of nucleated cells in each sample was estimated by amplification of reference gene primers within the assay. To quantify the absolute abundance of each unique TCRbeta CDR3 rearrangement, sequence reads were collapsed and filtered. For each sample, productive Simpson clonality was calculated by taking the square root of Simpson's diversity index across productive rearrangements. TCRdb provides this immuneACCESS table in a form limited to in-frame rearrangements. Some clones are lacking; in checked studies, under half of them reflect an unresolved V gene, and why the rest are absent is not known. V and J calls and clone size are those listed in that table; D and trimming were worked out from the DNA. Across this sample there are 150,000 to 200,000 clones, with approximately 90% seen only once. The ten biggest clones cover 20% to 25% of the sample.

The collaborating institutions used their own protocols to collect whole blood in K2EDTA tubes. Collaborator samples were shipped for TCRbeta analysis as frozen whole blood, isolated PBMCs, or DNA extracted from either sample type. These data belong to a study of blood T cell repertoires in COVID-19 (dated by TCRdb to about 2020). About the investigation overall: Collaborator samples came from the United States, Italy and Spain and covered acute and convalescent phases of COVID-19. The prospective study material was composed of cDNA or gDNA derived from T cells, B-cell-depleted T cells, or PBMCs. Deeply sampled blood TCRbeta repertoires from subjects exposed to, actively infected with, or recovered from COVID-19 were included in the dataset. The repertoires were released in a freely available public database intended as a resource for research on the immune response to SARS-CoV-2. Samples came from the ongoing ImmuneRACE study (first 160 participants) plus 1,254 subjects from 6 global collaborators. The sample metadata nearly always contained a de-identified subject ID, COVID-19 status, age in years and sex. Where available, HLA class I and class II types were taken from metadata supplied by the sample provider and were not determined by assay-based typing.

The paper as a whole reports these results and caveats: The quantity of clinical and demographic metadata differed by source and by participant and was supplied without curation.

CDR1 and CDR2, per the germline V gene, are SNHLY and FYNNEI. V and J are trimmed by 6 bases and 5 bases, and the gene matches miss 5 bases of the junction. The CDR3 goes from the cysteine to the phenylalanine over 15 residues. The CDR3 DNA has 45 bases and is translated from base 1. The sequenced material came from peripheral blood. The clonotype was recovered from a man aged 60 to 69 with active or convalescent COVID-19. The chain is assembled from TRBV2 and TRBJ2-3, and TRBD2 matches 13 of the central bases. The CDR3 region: CASRPTSGGEDTQYF. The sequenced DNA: TGTGCCAGCAGACCTACTAGCGGGGGGGAAGATACGCAGTATTTT.